A few counts support the clone carrying this TCR beta chain. MiXCR was run by TCRdb on the reads, yielding one entry per CDR3 protein. The sample shows about 740,000 distinct CDR3 sequences, under 40% of them seen only once. This specimen belongs to a study of T cell repertoires in cytomegalovirus infection. Germline V gene sequence: CDR1 LNHNV, CDR2 YYDKDF (reference sequence). V was trimmed by 4 bases and J by 7 bases, leaving 8 bases between them. CDR3 length: 12 residues. This chain connects TRBV15 to TRBJ1-5; D uncertain. This TCR was recovered from a human donor in good health (CMV status not recorded). Some clones in this sample may be carry-over from other donors' samples. What was sequenced was PBMCs. The CDR3 region is CATSKDWQPQHF. In DNA form, the CDR3 reads TGTGCCACCAGCAAAGACTGGCAGCCCCAGCATTTT.